Listed here is a single TCR beta chain. Antigen unknown. CDR3 length equals 14 residues. The V gene's germline CDR1 is SGHNT and CDR2 YENEEA. The J segment lost 4 bases and the V segment lost 3 bases, leaving 4 bases of the junction unmatched. The data were obtained in a study of cytomegalovirus exposure and HLA in healthy donors. Separation from the 666-subject first cohort characterized the approximately 120-subject validation cohort, to which the donors belonged. Study results and caveats: Many donors carried some public TCRs, although rarity characterized most TCR sequences. As confirmed in vitro, a few CMV-associated chains were specific for CMV antigens.

The assay was immunoSEQ multiplex PCR, and TCRdb's table has in-frame clones only and misses some. The table shows under 100,000 clones, with approximately 96% occurring only once. This receptor was taken from a man aged 18 to 30 in good health and CMV-seronegative. Material for sequencing was PBMCs. The chain couples TRBV11-3 to TRBJ2-3; 7 positions agree with TRBD1. CDR3: CASSFRQGPDTQYF. The CDR3 region has the DNA TGTGCCAGCAGCTTCCGACAGGGCCCAGATACGCAGTATTTT.